Listed below are T cell receptor beta chains from one sample, sequenced in a study of T cell repertoires in cytomegalovirus infection. A single record per CDR3 protein comes from TCRdb applying MiXCR to the reads. The sample records under 200,000 distinct CDR3 sequences, about a fifth being singletons. The antigens of these receptors remain unknown. Sequencing used CD8+ T cells from cultured PBMCs, obtained from culture after CMV antigen stimulation. The receptors were sampled from a human donor in good health (CMV status not recorded). Some clones in this sample may be carry-over from other donors' samples. The CDR3 runs from the conserved cysteine through the conserved F or W. D genes are given only for firm matches. A row's size may be missing; if present it is once, few, many or a size class.

j_gene: TRBJ2-1; d_gene: TRBD2; v_gene: TRBV6-6; abundance: few; CDR3aa: CASSYSKLAGYNEQFF; CDR3nt: TGTGCCAGCAGTTACTCGAAACTAGCGGGGTACAATGAGCAGTTCTTC
j_gene: TRBJ2-1; d_gene: -; v_gene: TRBV7-2; abundance: -; CDR3aa: CASSLGDLYNEQFF; CDR3nt: TGTGCCAGCAGCTTAGGGGACTTGTACAATGAGCAGTTCTTC
j_gene: TRBJ2-3; d_gene: TRBD2; v_gene: TRBV7-6; abundance: -; CDR3aa: CASSTAGGTDTQYF; CDR3nt: TGTGCCAGCAGCACAGCGGGGGGCACAGATACGCAGTATTTT
j_gene: TRBJ2-3; d_gene: TRBD2; v_gene: TRBV7-9; abundance: -; CDR3aa: CASSFAGGGSDTQYF; CDR3nt: TGTGCCAGCAGCTTCGCCGGCGGGGGATCGGATACGCAGTATTTT
j_gene: TRBJ1-1; d_gene: -; v_gene: TRBV19; abundance: -; CDR3aa: CASSIRSVKGTEAFF; CDR3nt: TGTGCCAGTAGTATAAGATCGGTGAAAGGCACTGAAGCTTTCTTT
j_gene: TRBJ2-3; d_gene: -; v_gene: TRBV7-6; abundance: -; CDR3aa: CASSLRLTDTQYF; CDR3nt: TGTGCCAGCAGCTTGCGTCTTACAGATACGCAGTATTTT
j_gene: TRBJ1-6; d_gene: -; v_gene: TRBV4-2; abundance: medium-sized; CDR3aa: CASSQEGARGDSPLHF; CDR3nt: TGTGCCAGCAGCCAAGAAGGGGCGCGGGGTGATTCACCCCTCCACTTT
j_gene: TRBJ2-1; d_gene: TRBD2; v_gene: TRBV7-9; abundance: -; CDR3aa: CASSGLAGDSSYNEQFF; CDR3nt: TGTGCCAGCAGCGGACTAGCGGGCGACAGCTCCTACAATGAGCAGTTCTTC
j_gene: TRBJ2-3; d_gene: TRBD1; v_gene: TRBV10-3; abundance: -; CDR3aa: CAISESWTGETDTQYF; CDR3nt: TGTGCCATCAGTGAGTCTTGGACAGGGGAAACAGATACGCAGTATTTT
j_gene: TRBJ2-5; d_gene: TRBD1; v_gene: TRBV7-2; abundance: -; CDR3aa: CASSFTGGWNQETQYF; CDR3nt: TGTGCCAGCAGCTTCACAGGGGGCTGGAACCAAGAGACCCAGTACTTC
j_gene: TRBJ1-3; d_gene: -; v_gene: TRBV5-6; abundance: -; CDR3aa: CASSLGTSSGNTIYF; CDR3nt: TGTGCCAGCAGCTTGGGGACAAGCTCTGGAAACACCATATATTTT
j_gene: TRBJ1-4; d_gene: -; v_gene: TRBV7-6; abundance: -; CDR3aa: CASSLLEGFEKLFF; CDR3nt: TGTGCCAGCAGCCTGCTGGAGGGTTTTGAAAAACTGTTTTTT
j_gene: TRBJ2-6; d_gene: -; v_gene: TRBV7-3; abundance: -; CDR3aa: CASSFLRGSGANVLTF; CDR3nt: TGTGCCAGCAGCTTCCTGAGAGGGTCTGGGGCCAACGTCCTGACTTTC
j_gene: TRBJ2-5; d_gene: -; v_gene: TRBV12-3/TRBV12-4; abundance: -; CDR3aa: CASSLLWDPQETQYF; CDR3nt: TGTGCCAGCAGTTTGTTATGGGACCCCCAAGAGACCCAGTACTTC
j_gene: TRBJ2-3; d_gene: TRBD2; v_gene: TRBV6-2/TRBV6-3; abundance: few; CDR3aa: CASSLGTSGAGDTQYF; CDR3nt: TGTGCCAGCAGTTTGGGGACTAGCGGAGCAGGAGATACGCAGTATTTT
j_gene: TRBJ2-7; d_gene: -; v_gene: TRBV7-2; abundance: -; CDR3aa: CASSLDQGPPYEQYF; CDR3nt: TGTGCCAGCAGCTTAGATCAAGGTCCTCCCTACGAGCAGTACTTC
j_gene: TRBJ2-1; d_gene: -; v_gene: TRBV5-6; abundance: -; CDR3aa: CASVGASSYNEQFF; CDR3nt: TGTGCCAGCGTGGGGGCCTCATCCTACAATGAGCAGTTCTTC
j_gene: TRBJ2-4; d_gene: TRBD1; v_gene: TRBV4-1; abundance: few; CDR3aa: CASSHSGQGGKNIQYF; CDR3nt: TGCGCCAGCAGTCACAGTGGACAGGGAGGCAAAAACATTCAGTACTTC
j_gene: TRBJ2-7; d_gene: -; v_gene: TRBV7-8; abundance: many; CDR3aa: CASSLVQGPSYEQYF; CDR3nt: TGTGCCAGCAGCTTGGTCCAGGGACCTTCCTACGAGCAGTACTTC
j_gene: TRBJ1-1; d_gene: TRBD1; v_gene: TRBV6-6; abundance: few; CDR3aa: CASSYFRTGGALTEAFF; CDR3nt: TGTGCCAGCAGTTACTTCCGGACAGGGGGCGCACTCACTGAAGCTTTCTTT
j_gene: TRBJ2-7; d_gene: TRBD1; v_gene: TRBV7-9; abundance: -; CDR3aa: CASSSHRGLDEQYF; CDR3nt: TGTGCCAGCAGCTCGCACAGGGGGCTGGACGAGCAGTACTTC
j_gene: TRBJ2-3; d_gene: -; v_gene: TRBV10-1; abundance: few; CDR3aa: CASSPGTQSTDTQYF; CDR3nt: TGCGCCAGCAGTCCCGGGACACAGAGCACAGATACGCAGTATTTT
j_gene: TRBJ2-1; d_gene: -; v_gene: TRBV12-3/TRBV12-4; abundance: -; CDR3aa: CASSFRSSYNEQFF; CDR3nt: TGTGCCAGCAGTTTTAGAAGCTCCTACAATGAGCAGTTCTTC
j_gene: TRBJ1-2; d_gene: TRBD1; v_gene: TRBV7-2; abundance: few; CDR3aa: CASTTPDGDSWRLGYGYTF; CDR3nt: TGTGCCAGCACCACTCCCGATGGGGACAGCTGGCGGCTTGGCTATGGCTACACCTTC
j_gene: TRBJ1-1; d_gene: -; v_gene: TRBV4-2; abundance: few; CDR3aa: CASSPFSLRNTEAFF; CDR3nt: TGTGCCAGCAGCCCTTTCTCCTTACGAAACACTGAAGCTTTCTTT
j_gene: TRBJ1-5; d_gene: -; v_gene: TRBV6-2/TRBV6-3; abundance: -; CDR3aa: CASSGGTQPQHF; CDR3nt: TGTGCCAGCAGCGGGGGTACTCAGCCCCAGCATTTT
j_gene: TRBJ1-1; d_gene: -; v_gene: TRBV19; abundance: -; CDR3aa: CATSSGTLNTEAFF; CDR3nt: TGTGCCACCTCATCGGGGACACTGAACACTGAAGCTTTCTTT
j_gene: TRBJ1-5; d_gene: -; v_gene: TRBV7-6; abundance: -; CDR3aa: CASSRGTTGEQPQHF; CDR3nt: TGTGCCAGCAGCCGGGGGACAACTGGAGAGCAGCCCCAGCATTTT
j_gene: TRBJ1-2; d_gene: TRBD1; v_gene: TRBV6-5; abundance: few; CDR3aa: CASSYERTGQGYGYTF; CDR3nt: TGTGCCAGCAGTTATGAACGGACAGGGCAGGGCTATGGCTACACCTTC
j_gene: TRBJ1-1; d_gene: -; v_gene: TRBV11-2; abundance: -; CDR3aa: CASSLTMARDTEAFF; CDR3nt: TGTGCCAGCAGCTTAACCATGGCCCGGGACACTGAAGCTTTCTTT
j_gene: TRBJ1-1; d_gene: TRBD1; v_gene: TRBV7-2; abundance: -; CDR3aa: CASSSWGQGLMNTEAFF; CDR3nt: TGTGCCAGCAGCTCTTGGGGACAGGGCCTTATGAACACTGAAGCTTTCTTT